A single TCR beta chain is shown here with its context. This may be a read error: a much more frequent sequence differs by one nucleotide. Germline CDR1 and CDR2: LGHNA and YNFKEQ. The V segment lost 3 bases and the J segment 3 bases; nucleotides outside the gene matches: 10. This CDR3 has 17 amino acids. Donation came from healthy Caucasian individuals in Russia who were aged about 6 to 95. The data stem from a study of blood T cells in healthy people across ages. The use of a sample-barcoded 5' primer and a J-beta primer mix characterized a second PCR of about 6 to 12 cycles. TCRdb passed the 5' RACE reads through MiXCR, listing each CDR3 protein once. The sample consists of around 800,000 distinct CDR3 sequences, around half of them appearing once.

Sample: blood. The rearrangement joins TRBV4-2 to TRBJ2-7, with 11 positions matching TRBD2. This TCR came from a man older than 75 in good health. CDR3 bases: TGTGCCAGCAGCCAGAACACGGGACTAGCGGACCACTACGAGCAGTACTTC. As protein: CASSQNTGLADHYEQYF.